These T cell receptor beta chains were read from a single sample in a study of radiotherapy plus CTLA-4 blockade in lung cancer. Produced via immunoSEQ multiplex PCR; TCRdb's table is partial and in-frame only. The sample yields 55,000 to 65,000 clones, more than 60% seen once. The input for sequencing was peripheral blood, taken from a patient treated with radiotherapy plus ipilimumab. The receptors come from a human donor with non-small cell lung cancer who had a partial response to radiotherapy plus ipilimumab. CDR3s include the opening cysteine and the closing phenylalanine or tryptophan. D genes are given only for firm matches. Only part of the rows carry a size: once, few, many, or a class if the clone is expanded.

v_gene	j_gene	d_gene	abundance	CDR3nt	CDR3aa
TRBV5-1	TRBJ1-5	NA	NA	TGCGCCAGCAGCTTGGACGGCGGAGGCAATCAGCCCCAGCATTTT	CASSLDGGGNQPQHF
TRBV6-5	TRBJ2-7	TRBD1	NA	TGTGCCAGCAGTTACGGGGACAGCTCCTACGAGCAGTACTTC	CASSYGDSSYEQYF
TRBV6-5	TRBJ2-1	TRBD2	NA	TGTGCCAGCAGTTACTCCGGGGGGTTTGGCCACAATGAGCAGTTCTTC	CASSYSGGFGHNEQFF
TRBV13	TRBJ2-3	TRBD1	NA	TGTGCCAGCAGCTCACGGGACAGCTATAGCACAGATACGCAGTATTTT	CASSSRDSYSTDTQYF
TRBV4-3	TRBJ2-3	NA	NA	TGCGCCAGCAGCCGTGGCTGGGCCGACGGAGATACGCAGTATTTT	CASSRGWADGDTQYF
TRBV6-1	TRBJ1-6	NA	NA	TGTGCCAGCAGTGATGGGGACACTTTTAATTCACCCCTCCACTTT	CASSDGDTFNSPLHF
TRBV5-1	TRBJ1-4	NA	NA	TGCGCCAGCAGCAAAGATACTTCTAATGAAAAACTGTTTTTT	CASSKDTSNEKLFF
TRBV9	TRBJ1-1	NA	few	TGTGCCAGCAGCGACACCCCGAACACTGAAGCTTTCTTT	CASSDTPNTEAFF
TRBV7-9	TRBJ1-4	NA	NA	TGTGCCAGCAGCTTAGGGAGGCCAACTAATGAAAAACTGTTTTTT	CASSLGRPTNEKLFF
TRBV11-2	TRBJ2-2	TRBD2	NA	TGTGCCAGCAGCCGTAGCGGGGGGGCCTCCGGGGAGCTGTTTTTT	CASSRSGGASGELFF
TRBV11-1	TRBJ2-3	TRBD1	NA	TGTGCCAGCAGCTTAGCGGGACAGGGGGCCGCAGATACGCAGTATTTT	CASSLAGQGAADTQYF
TRBV27	TRBJ1-6	TRBD1	NA	TGTGCCAGCAGCCGTAGGGGACAGGGAGATTCACCCCTCCACTTT	CASSRRGQGDSPLHF
TRBV13	TRBJ1-6	TRBD1	once	TGTGCCAGCAGCTTCGGACAGGTTCCTTCACCCCTCCACTTT	CASSFGQVPSPLHF
TRBV9	TRBJ1-4	NA	NA	TGTGCCAGCAGCGTAGACGGGAGAACTAATGAAAAACTGTTTTTT	CASSVDGRTNEKLFF
TRBV7-2	TRBJ2-5	TRBD1	NA	TGTGCCAGCAGCCCCCGGACAGGAAACCAAGAGACCCAGTACTTC	CASSPRTGNQETQYF
TRBV28	TRBJ2-3	TRBD2	NA	TGTGCCAGCAGATCTAGCGGGGGGGCCACAGATACGCAGTATTTT	CASRSSGGATDTQYF